One and the same sample provided the 20 T cell receptor beta chains below, sequenced in a study of response to subunit inactivated influenza vaccine. TCRdb independently ran MiXCR on the RT-PCR reads; one entry per CDR3 protein. The table shows a few hundred thousand distinct CDR3 sequences, with approximately 10% occurring only once. This specimen was PBMCs from blood, taken roughly 46 days after vaccination. The receptors here all came from a man aged 50-59 years who received an inactivated influenza vaccine.

The sample holds many counts of this clonotype. DNA of the CDR3: TGTGCCAGCAGCCCCGGGACAGCAGAAGAGACCCAGTACTTC. It codes for CASSPGTAEETQYF. J is TRBJ2-5 and V is TRBV7-2; 7 bases line up with TRBD1. V trimming: 5 bases; J trimming: 3 bases; junction bases outside the gene matches: 6. The CDR3 loop spans 14 amino acids. Germline-derived CDR1 and CDR2 are SGHTA and FQGNSA.

This clonotype was found many times. The V and J genes are TRBV7-2 and TRBJ2-5, with 9 nucleotides matching TRBD2. V was clipped by 5 bases and J by 5 bases; unmatched bases: 9. Per the germline V gene, CDR1 is SGHTA and CDR2 is FQGNSA. This CDR3 has 15 amino acids. CDR3 residues: CASSPPGTSWETQYF. The CDR3, as DNA: TGTGCCAGCAGCCCCCCTGGGACTAGCTGGGAGACCCAGTACTTC.

Note on this clonotype: Sequence at one end of the junction differs from germline and may be a read error. The chain has TRBV12-3 or TRBV12-4 and TRBJ2-5; 12 bases align to TRBD2. The CDR3 sequence is 15 residues long. The CDR3 nucleotides read TGTGCCAGCAGTCTAGCGGGAGGGGGGGCAGAGACCCAGTACTTC. It is translated as CASSLAGGGAETQYF.

The chain combines TRBV6-2 or TRBV6-3 with TRBJ2-7; no definite D call. The V gene lost 2 bases and the J gene lost 6 bases, with 8 bases spanning the gap. This CDR3 has 12 amino acids. Germline V gene lookup returns CDR1 MNHEY and CDR2 SVGEGT. Written as DNA, the CDR3 is TGTGCCAGCAGTTACACTTGGGTCGAGCAGTACTTC. Protein sequence: CASSYTWVEQYF.

CDR3 sequence (DNA): TGTGCCAGCAGTTACTCGACGAGCGGGAGGGCCTACGAGCAGTACTTC. It is translated as CASSYSTSGRAYEQYF. The V gene is TRBV6-2 or TRBV6-3, the J gene TRBJ2-7; 10 bases line up with TRBD2. Germline lookup yields CDR1 MNHEY and CDR2 SVGEGT. This CDR3 spans 16 amino acids. The V gene end was trimmed by 0 bases and the J gene end by 2 bases; junction bases not matched to a gene: 4.

This clonotype has ten or more counts. The rearrangement uses TRBV20-1 and TRBJ2-2, with D possibly matching TRBD2 (6 bases). The V and J ends lost 1 base and 1 base respectively, with 7 bases between them. The CDR3 sequence is 14 residues long. Germline CDR1 and CDR2: DFQATT and SNEGSKA (reference sequence). The CDR3 loop is CSARGLVNTGELFF. CDR3 bases: TGCAGTGCTAGAGGACTAGTGAACACCGGGGAGCTGTTTTTT.

This clonotype turned up a few times. The CDR3 DNA reads as TGTGCCACCAGTGATTTACTGTACAATGAGCAGTTCTTC. Residues: CATSDLLYNEQFF. The chain recombines TRBV24-1 with TRBJ2-1, with D uncertain. The V end lost 1 base, the J end lost 4 bases, and 4 bases lay between the germline ends. This CDR3 comprises 13 residues. Germline lookup yields CDR1 KGHDR and CDR2 SFDVKD.

This clonotype was picked up a small number of times. The chain carries TRBV28 and TRBJ2-7; D perhaps matches TRBD2 (6 bases). CDR1 and CDR2 from the germline V gene are MDHEN and SYDVKM. This CDR3 region has 16 residues. The ends were cut back, 3 bases at V and 5 bases at J, with 20 bases in the middle. CDR3 nucleotides: TGTGCCAGCAGTTTCTCCTCGTTTGGAGGGATCAACGAGCAGTACTTC. This encodes CASSFSSFGGINEQYF.

This clonotype turned up a few times. The rearrangement uses TRBV7-2 and TRBJ2-3; TRBD1 is a possible D gene (6 bases). V dropped 5 bases and J dropped 1 base, with 16 bases sitting between them. The CDR3 is made up of 16 amino acids. From germline, CDR1 is SGHTA and CDR2 FQGNSA. CDR3 sequence: CASSPQGMLGTDTQYF. CDR3 DNA sequence: TGTGCCAGCAGCCCACAGGGAATGTTGGGCACAGATACGCAGTATTTT. Full variable domain (missing parts from reference TRBV7-2 and TRBJ2-3): GAGVSQSPSNKVTEKGKDVELRCDPISGHTALYWYRQSLGQGLEFLIYFQGNSAPDKSGLPSDRFSAERTGGSVSTLTIQRTQQEDSAVYLCASSPQGMLGTDTQYFGPGTRLTVL.

The chain couples TRBV19 to TRBJ2-5; D is perhaps TRBD1 (6 bases). V was trimmed by 4 bases and J by 9 bases, leaving 21 bases between them. The CDR3 contains 15 residues. The germline gives CDR1 LNHDA, CDR2 SQIVND (reference sequence). The CDR3 DNA is TGTGCCAGTAGTACTGGACAAATTTCCCAGGGGTCCCAGTACTTC. Translated, it gives CASSTGQISQGSQYF.

This clonotype showed up just a few times. The genes are TRBV7-2 and TRBJ2-5; tentatively, D is TRBD1 (6 bases). Germline V gene data show CDR1 as SGHTA and CDR2 as FQGNSA. V lost 3 bases, J lost 0 bases, and 14 bases lay in between. This CDR3 comprises 16 residues. The DNA of the CDR3 is TGTGCCAGCAGCTTTCGCTGGGGACAAAACCAAGAGACCCAGTACTTC. Residues: CASSFRWGQNQETQYF.

This chain connects TRBV9 to TRBJ2-1, with TRBD2 as a possible D gene (6 bases). Trimming pared 2 bases from V and 7 bases from J, leaving 13 bases between. CDR1 and CDR2 from the germline V gene are SGDLS and YYNGEE. CDR3 length: 14 amino acids. As DNA, the CDR3 is TGTGCCAGCAGCGTCGTCGGGACTTTGAATGAGCAGTTCTTC. As protein: CASSVVGTLNEQFF.

Worth noting for this clonotype: The junction and the germline gene differ at one end; a read error may be behind it. The J gene is TRBJ2-7, the V gene TRBV7-7, with D maybe TRBD1 (6 bases). CDR1 and CDR2 (germline): SSHAT, FNYEAQ (reference sequence). The CDR3 covers 14 residues. The CDR3 DNA follows: TGTGCTAGCAGCCCCAGGACAGACTCCTACGAGCAGTACTTC. This translates into CASSPRTDSYEQYF.

The gene calls are TRBV4-3 and TRBJ2-7; D perhaps matches TRBD2 (5 bases). Germline CDR1 is LGHNA and CDR2 is YSLEER. The V end lost 0 bases, the J end lost 2 bases, and 14 bases lay between the germline ends. The CDR3 consists of 16 residues. The CDR3 DNA follows: TGCGCCAGCAGCCAAGATCGGCCTAGCCCTCCCTACGAGCAGTACTTC. This gives the protein CASSQDRPSPPYEQYF.

The genes are TRBV5-6 and TRBJ2-2, with 7 bases identical to TRBD1. V shed 4 bases and J 6 bases; nucleotides not matched to a gene: 9. The CDR3 runs 15 residues. Germline V gives CDR1 SGHDT, CDR2 YYEEEE. The CDR3 protein is CASSDRTGLAGELFF. The CDR3 nucleotides read TGTGCCAGCAGCGACCGGACAGGCCTTGCCGGGGAGCTGTTTTTT.

This chain connects TRBV12-3 or TRBV12-4 to TRBJ1-1; D possibly corresponds to TRBD1 (5 bases). Trimming took 6 bases from V and 5 from J, leaving 19 bases between them. CDR3 size: 15 residues. This CDR3 reads CASSSWVLGETEAFF. CDR3 in DNA: TGTGCCAGCAGCTCTTGGGTTTTGGGGGAGACTGAAGCTTTCTTT.

This clonotype was observed a handful of times. V is TRBV5-1 and J is TRBJ2-7; TRBD1 matches at 7 bases. The CDR3 totals 13 residues. The V gene end was trimmed by 0 bases and the J gene end by 6 bases; junction bases not matched to a gene: 3. Germline CDR1 and CDR2: SGHRS and YFSETQ. CDR3 residues: CASSLGQGFEQYF. The CDR3 DNA follows: TGCGCCAGCAGCTTGGGACAGGGTTTCGAGCAGTACTTC.

This clonotype has more than one count but fewer than ten. The CDR3 sequence: CASSLDRLGGETQYF. The CDR3 region has the DNA TGTGCCAGCAGCTTAGATCGCTTGGGTGGAGAGACCCAGTACTTC. The rearrangement uses TRBV11-2 and TRBJ2-5; D unresolved. V was clipped by 0 bases and J by 4 bases, with 12 bases between them. Germline V gene lookup returns CDR1 SGHAT and CDR2 FQNNGV. CDR3 size: 15 residues.

This clonotype has at least ten counts. The gene calls are TRBV12-3 or TRBV12-4 and TRBJ1-1; unclear D gene. V was shortened by 4 bases and J by 1 base, with 10 bases between the two germline ends. CDR3 length: 14 residues. The CDR3 DNA is TGTGCCAGCAGTTCGAGAACAGCGAACACTGAAGCTTTCTTT. It is translated as CASSSRTANTEAFF.

The rearrangement links TRBV6-1 to TRBJ1-2; unclear D gene. Deletions cut 5 bases from V and 2 bases from J, with 9 bases between. The CDR3 is 13 amino acids. The germline CDR1 and CDR2 sequences are MNHNS and SASEGT. CDR3 nucleotides: TGTGCCAGCAGTATTGCGTGGAACTATGGCTACACCTTC. Its protein is CASSIAWNYGYTF.